Shown below are 11 T cell receptor beta chains from a single sample sequenced in a study of blood T cell repertoires in COVID-19. Produced via immunoSEQ multiplex PCR; TCRdb's table is partial and in-frame only. This sample has roughly 60,000 clones, with roughly 90% found just once. Material for sequencing was peripheral blood. Source of these receptors: a woman aged 80 or over with active COVID-19.

The chain has TRBV10-3 and TRBJ2-3; possibly TRBD2 for D (5 bases). In germline, CDR1 is ENHRY, CDR2 SYGVKD. V lost 0 bases and J lost 5, with 9 bases in between. This CDR3 contains 14 residues. The CDR3 loop is CAISESRSGDTQYF. DNA for the CDR3: TGTGCCATCAGTGAGTCTCGGAGCGGAGATACGCAGTATTTT.

This clone was picked up one time. The chain is built from TRBV30 and TRBJ2-2; D is unclear. The length of the CDR3 is 14 residues. V gave up 0 bases and J gave up 7 bases, with 12 bases separating them. Germline-derived CDR1 and CDR2 are GTSNPN and SVGIG (reference sequence). The CDR3 region is CAWSVGSYDGELFF. Here the CDR3 DNA reads TGTGCCTGGAGTGTCGGTAGTTACGACGGGGAGCTGTTTTTT.

This clone was seen just once. V gene TRBV6-4 combines with J gene TRBJ1-5, with a tentative D call TRBD1 (5 bases). There are 14 residues in the CDR3. Trimming pared 0 bases from V and 6 bases from J, leaving 9 bases between. From germline, CDR1 is MRHNA and CDR2 SNTAGT. CDR3 sequence (DNA): TGTGCCAGCAGTGACTCTTGGGGGGTTCAGCCCCAGCATTTT. Translated: CASSDSWGVQPQHF.

This clone was counted once. The V call is TRBV11-3, the J call TRBJ2-7; D uncertain. Germline V CDR1 and CDR2: SGHNT, YENEEA. Trimming pared 5 bases from V and 0 bases from J, leaving 8 bases between. The CDR3 consists of 13 residues. The CDR3 spells CASSAGTSYEQYF. CDR3 bases: TGTGCCAGCAGCGCCGGTACCTCCTACGAGCAGTACTTC.

The chain is built from TRBV30 and TRBJ2-7, with 14 nucleotides matching TRBD2. Trimming took 1 base from V and 0 from J; bases not matched to a gene: 8. The CDR3 totals 18 residues. Germline V CDR1 and CDR2: GTSNPN, SVGIG (reference sequence). Written as DNA, the CDR3 is TGTGCCTGGAGTGATCGACTAGCGGGAGGGTGGAGCTCCTACGAGCAGTACTTC. It encodes CAWSDRLAGGWSSYEQYF.

The chain employs TRBV6-1 and TRBJ2-2; perhaps TRBD1 as D (6 bases). The CDR3 totals 15 residues. Looked up from germline, CDR1 is MNHNS and CDR2 is SASEGT. The V end was cut by 2 bases, the J end by 6 bases, with 13 bases between. The CDR3 reads CASSERGSPPGELFF. CDR3 sequence (DNA): TGTGCCAGCAGTGAAAGGGGGTCTCCCCCCGGGGAGCTGTTTTTT.

The V gene is TRBV19, the J gene TRBJ2-3; 7 bases align to TRBD1. The V gene's germline CDR1 is LNHDA and CDR2 SQIVND (reference sequence). J lost 3 bases, V lost 6 bases, and 3 bases had no gene match. The CDR3 loop spans 13 amino acids. Written as DNA, the CDR3 is TGTGCCAGTAGCAAGGGACAGACAGATACGCAGTATTTT. Translating gives CASSKGQTDTQYF.

CDR3 coding DNA: TGTGCCTGGAGCTATAGTGGCACAGATACGCAGTATTTT. The encoded protein is CAWSYSGTDTQYF. The rearrangement joins TRBV30 to TRBJ2-3; D unresolved. The germline CDR1 and CDR2 sequences are GTSNPN and SVGIG (reference sequence). Trimming took 3 bases from V and 1 from J, leaving 8 bases between them. The length of the CDR3 is 13 residues.

V is TRBV13 and J is TRBJ2-3, with a weak D call TRBD1 (5 bases). CDR3 length: 16 amino acids. The germline CDR1 and CDR2 sequences are PRHDT and FYEKMQ (reference sequence). V shed 2 bases and J shed 2 bases, with 14 bases lying between them. CDR3 region: CASSLYGAPDTDTQYF. In DNA, the CDR3 is TGTGCCAGCAGCTTATATGGGGCCCCCGACACAGATACGCAGTATTTT.

The genes are TRBV7-2 and TRBJ2-2; 10 nucleotides align to TRBD2. The V segment lost 7 bases and the J segment 4 bases; nucleotides outside the gene matches: 3. CDR3 size: 14 residues. The germline V gene encodes CDR1 SGHTA and CDR2 FQGNSA. The CDR3 here is CASKRLAGTGELFF. DNA for the CDR3: TGTGCCAGCAAGCGACTAGCGGGCACCGGGGAGCTGTTTTTT.

The CDR3 loop is CASRLGQTSNEQYF. The CDR3 DNA sequence: TGTGCCAGCAGGTTGGGACAGACGAGCAACGAGCAGTACTTC. This chain connects TRBV27 to TRBJ2-7, with 7 positions matching TRBD1. This CDR3 comprises 14 residues. V gave up 6 bases and J gave up 5 bases; unmatched junction bases: 10. Germline assignment: CDR1 MNHEY and CDR2 SMNVEV (reference sequence).